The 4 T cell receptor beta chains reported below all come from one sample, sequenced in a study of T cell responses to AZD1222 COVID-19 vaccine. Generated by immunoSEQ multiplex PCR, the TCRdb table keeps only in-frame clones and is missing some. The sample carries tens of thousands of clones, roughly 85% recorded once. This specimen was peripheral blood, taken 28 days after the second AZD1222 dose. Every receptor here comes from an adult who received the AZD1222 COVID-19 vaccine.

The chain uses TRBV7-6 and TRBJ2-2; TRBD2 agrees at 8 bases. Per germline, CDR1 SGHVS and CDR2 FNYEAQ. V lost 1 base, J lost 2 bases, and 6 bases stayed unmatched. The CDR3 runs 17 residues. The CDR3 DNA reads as TGTGCCAGCAGCTTAGAAAGCGCGGGGGGAAACACCGGGGAGCTGTTTTTT. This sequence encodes CASSLESAGGNTGELFF.

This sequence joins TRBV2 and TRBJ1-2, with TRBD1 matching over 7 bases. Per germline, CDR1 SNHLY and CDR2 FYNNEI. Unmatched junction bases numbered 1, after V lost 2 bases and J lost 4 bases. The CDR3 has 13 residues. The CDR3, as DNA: TGTGCCAGCAGTGAAACAGGGGCCTATGGCTACACCTTC. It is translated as CASSETGAYGYTF.

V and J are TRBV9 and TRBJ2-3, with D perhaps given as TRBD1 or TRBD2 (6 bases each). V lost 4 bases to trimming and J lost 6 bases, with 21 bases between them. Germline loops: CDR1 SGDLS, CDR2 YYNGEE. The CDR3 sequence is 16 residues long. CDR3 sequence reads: CASSRGRGHPEDTQYF. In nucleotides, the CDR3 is TGTGCCAGCAGCCGGGGGCGGGGACACCCGGAGGATACGCAGTATTTT. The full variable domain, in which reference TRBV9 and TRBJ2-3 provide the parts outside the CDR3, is DSGVTQTPKHLITATGQRVTLRCSPRSGDLSVYWYQQSLDQGLQFLIQYYNGEERAKGNILERFSAQQFPDLHSELNLSSLELGDSALYFCASSRGRGHPEDTQYFGPGTRLTVL.

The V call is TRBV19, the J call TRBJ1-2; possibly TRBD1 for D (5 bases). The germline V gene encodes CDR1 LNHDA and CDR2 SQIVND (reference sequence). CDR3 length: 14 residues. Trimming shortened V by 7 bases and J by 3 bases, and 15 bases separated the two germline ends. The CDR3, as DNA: TGTGCCAGTATGCAACCGGGACGCCACTATGGCTACACCTTC. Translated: CASMQPGRHYGYTF.